One sample yielded the 22 T cell receptor beta chains listed below, sequenced in a study of T cell responses to AZD1222 COVID-19 vaccine. Profiling relied on immunoSEQ multiplex PCR, and the TCRdb table lists in-frame clones only, not all of them. The sample yields fewer than 200,000 clones, around 90% seen once. Here the sequenced sample was peripheral blood, taken on day 0 of AZD1222 vaccination. The source is an adult in good health.

The chain recombines TRBV3-1 (or the pseudogene TRBV3-2) with TRBJ1-1; TRBD1 matches at 9 bases. The CDR3 has 14 amino acids. After removal of 3 bases from V and 7 bases from J, the junction contained 6 bases not matched to a gene. Germline lookup yields CDR1 LGHDT and CDR2 YNNKEL (reference sequence). The CDR3, as DNA: TGTGCCAGCAGCCAGCGAGACAGGGGGAATGAAGCTTTCTTT. It encodes CASSQRDRGNEAFF.

The rearrangement uses TRBV29-1 and TRBJ2-1; a weak D match, TRBD2 (5 bases). V lost 5 bases to trimming and J lost 7 bases, with 12 bases between them. The CDR3 covers 12 residues. CDR1 and CDR2 (germline): SQVTM, ANQGSEA. The DNA for the CDR3 is TGCAGCGTTATGTGGGAGACGAATGAGCAGTTCTTC. Translated: CSVMWETNEQFF.

The chain employs TRBV2 and TRBJ2-2; 7 bases map to TRBD1. CDR1 SNHLY and CDR2 FYNNEI come from the germline V gene. This CDR3 has 15 residues. The V segment lost 7 bases and the J segment 2 bases; nucleotides outside the gene matches: 7. The CDR3: CASTPGQINTGELFF. As DNA, the CDR3 is TGTGCCAGCACTCCGGGACAGATAAACACCGGGGAGCTGTTTTTT. Full variable domain (outside the CDR3, taken from reference TRBV2 and TRBJ2-2): EPEVTQTPSHQVTQMGQEVILRCVPISNHLYFYWYRQILGQKVEFLVSFYNNEISEKSEIFDDQFSVERPDGSNFTLKIRSTKLEDSAMYFCASTPGQINTGELFFGEGSRLTVL.

This sequence joins TRBV6-4 and TRBJ1-5, with TRBD1 matching 8 bases. V shed 0 bases and J 6 bases; nucleotides not matched to a gene: 19. The germline V gene encodes CDR1 MRHNA and CDR2 SNTAGT. The CDR3 is 20 amino acids. The CDR3 loop is CASSDSETGGLLIGIQPQHF. The CDR3, as DNA: TGTGCCAGCAGTGACTCAGAAACAGGGGGGCTGTTAATTGGGATTCAGCCCCAGCATTTT.

This clone was detected once. This rearrangement joins TRBV5-1 to TRBJ2-1, with 7 bases aligning to TRBD1. Unmatched junction bases numbered 7, after V lost 5 bases and J lost 2 bases. The germline gives CDR1 SGHRS, CDR2 YFSETQ. This CDR3 is 15 amino acids long. This CDR3 is CASRDTGATYNEQFF. DNA of the CDR3: TGCGCCAGCAGGGACACAGGGGCCACCTACAATGAGCAGTTCTTC.

In this sample, this clone turned up once. The chain couples TRBV3-1 (or the pseudogene TRBV3-2) to TRBJ2-1, with D uncertain. The V gene's germline CDR1 is LGHDT and CDR2 YNNKEL (reference sequence). The CDR3 spans 11 residues. Trimming took off 5 bases at V and 4 bases at J, with 3 bases between the two ends. The CDR3 nucleotides read TGTGCCAGCAGCGGATACAATGAGCAGTTCTTC. Translating gives CASSGYNEQFF.

The chain uses TRBV5-5 and TRBJ2-3; a possible D gene is TRBD2 (5 bases). Trimming removed 0 bases at V and 0 bases at J, with 8 bases between. The CDR3 loop spans 15 amino acids. Looked up from germline, CDR1 is SGHKS and CDR2 is YYEKEE (reference sequence). The CDR3 protein is CASSLGVASTDTQYF. The CDR3 nucleotides read TGTGCCAGCAGCTTGGGGGTAGCGAGCACAGATACGCAGTATTTT.

This rearrangement joins TRBV5-1 to TRBJ2-2, with 8 bases fitting TRBD2. J gave up 2 bases and V 0 bases, and 6 bases lay outside the gene matches. CDR1 and CDR2 (germline): SGHRS, YFSETQ. CDR3 size: 17 residues. CDR3 sequence: CASSLDTLAVNTGELFF. As DNA, the CDR3 is TGCGCCAGCAGCTTGGATACACTAGCGGTAAACACCGGGGAGCTGTTTTTT.

This chain connects TRBV7-9 to TRBJ1-2; 7 bases map to TRBD1. The CDR3 is made up of 14 amino acids. Germline assignment: CDR1 SEHNR and CDR2 FQNEAQ (reference sequence). With V trimmed by 4 bases and J by 2 bases, 4 bases remained unmatched. The CDR3 DNA sequence: TGTGCCAGCAGCTACCCGGGACAGAACTATGGCTACACCTTC. It translates to CASSYPGQNYGYTF.

The chain employs TRBV28 and TRBJ1-5; D perhaps matches TRBD1 (6 bases). Trimming cost V 5 bases and J 5 bases, with 13 bases left between them. From germline, CDR1 is MDHEN and CDR2 SYDVKM. This CDR3 is 14 amino acids long. The CDR3 coding sequence is TGTGCCAGCAGTACACAGGGTCCTTATCAGCCCCAGCATTTT. It yields the protein CASSTQGPYQPQHF.

The chain joins TRBV24-1 to TRBJ2-2; D call uncertain. Trimming cost V 9 bases and J 3 bases, with 16 bases left between them. Looked up from germline, CDR1 is KGHDR and CDR2 is SFDVKD. This CDR3 contains 15 residues. The CDR3 DNA reads as TGTGCCACCCGCTGTTCCAGTACCTACACCGGGGAGCTGTTTTTT. It translates to CATRCSSTYTGELFF.

The V and J genes are TRBV28 and TRBJ1-5, with D perhaps matching TRBD1 (5 bases). V lost 2 bases, J lost 13 bases, and 12 bases lay in between. In germline, CDR1 is MDHEN, CDR2 SYDVKM. The CDR3 contains 12 residues. The CDR3 nucleotides are TGTGCCAGCAGTTTACCGGGACCCCTGCAGCATTTT. It translates to CASSLPGPLQHF.

This chain joins TRBV3-1 (or the pseudogene TRBV3-2) and TRBJ2-3; 8 nucleotides line up with TRBD1. J lost 4 bases, V lost 6 bases, and 3 bases had no gene match. The germline CDR1 and CDR2 sequences are LGHDT and YNNKEL (reference sequence). The CDR3 is made up of 13 amino acids. CDR3 sequence reads: CASRGQGADTQYF. DNA for the CDR3: TGTGCCAGCAGAGGACAGGGCGCAGATACGCAGTATTTT.

This chain connects TRBV7-2 to TRBJ2-5; 10 bases align to TRBD1. The germline V gene encodes CDR1 SGHTA and CDR2 FQGNSA. The CDR3 consists of 16 residues. Trimming at V came to 5 bases and at J to 1 base, leaving 7 bases not matched to a gene. The CDR3 loop is CASSRAGQGIQETQYF. CDR3 sequence (DNA): TGTGCCAGCAGCCGGGCGGGACAGGGGATCCAAGAGACCCAGTACTTC. Looking up the rest from reference TRBV7-2 and TRBJ2-5 gives the full variable domain: GAGVSQSPSNKVTEKGKDVELRCDPISGHTALYWYRQSLGQGLEFLIYFQGNSAPDKSGLPSDRFSAERTGGSVSTLTIQRTQQEDSAVYLCASSRAGQGIQETQYFGPGTRLLVL.

In this sample, this clone turned up a few times. This chain links TRBV10-3 with TRBJ2-2; the match to TRBD2 covers 8 bases. CDR1 is ENHRY and CDR2 is SYGVKD in the germline V gene. V shed 7 bases and J 3 bases; nucleotides not matched to a gene: 4. This CDR3 is built from 14 residues. The CDR3 sequence: CAIKRERDTGELFF. The CDR3 DNA reads TGTGCCATCAAGCGGGAGCGGGACACCGGGGAGCTGTTTTTT.

The chain employs TRBV7-2 and TRBJ2-5; a weak D match, TRBD1 (6 bases). CDR1 is SGHTA and CDR2 is FQGNSA in the germline V gene. CDR3 size: 13 residues. Between the trimmed V and J ends, which lost 4 bases and 4 bases, there was a span of 10 bases. CDR3 sequence (DNA): TGTGCCAGCAGCTCTGGACAGAGAGAGACCCAGTACTTC. This encodes CASSSGQRETQYF.

V and J are TRBV4-2 and TRBJ1-4; D remains ambiguous. The CDR3 spans 18 residues. The germline V gene encodes CDR1 LGHNA and CDR2 YNFKEQ. Trimming left V 0 bases short and J 3 bases short, with 17 bases between. CDR3 loop: CASSQDYSGRGANEKLFF. Written as DNA, the CDR3 is TGTGCCAGCAGCCAAGATTACTCGGGGAGAGGAGCTAATGAAAAACTGTTTTTT.

Remarks on this clone: In the same sample, other DNA sequences code for this CDR3. This chain connects TRBV3-1 (or the pseudogene TRBV3-2) to TRBJ2-5; D possibly corresponds to TRBD1 (6 bases). Trimming cost V 3 bases and J 5 bases, with 10 bases left between them. The CDR3 sequence is 13 residues long. Germline CDR1 and CDR2: LGHDT and YNNKEL (reference sequence). The CDR3 bases are TGTGCCAGCAGCCACTCAGGGGAGGAGACCCAGTACTTC. Encoded protein: CASSHSGEETQYF.

A single count supports this clone. The chain carries TRBV5-4 and TRBJ1-3; TRBD1 matches at 9 bases. CDR1 is SGHNT and CDR2 is YYREEE in the germline V gene (reference sequence). The CDR3 runs 18 residues. V gave up 2 bases and J gave up 0 bases; unmatched junction bases: 9. CDR3 sequence: CASSLPGQGRSSGNTIYF. CDR3 nucleotide sequence: TGTGCCAGCAGCTTACCGGGACAGGGAAGAAGCTCTGGAAACACCATATATTTT.

The rearrangement joins TRBV13 to TRBJ2-4; 7 nucleotides align to TRBD1. The V gene end was trimmed by 2 bases and the J gene end by 1 base; junction bases not matched to a gene: 2. Germline V CDR1 and CDR2: PRHDT, FYEKMQ (reference sequence). The CDR3 has 15 amino acids. Written as DNA, the CDR3 is TGTGCCAGCAGCTTACCACAGGGGGCCAAAAACATTCAGTACTTC. Residues: CASSLPQGAKNIQYF.

The V gene is TRBV14, the J gene TRBJ2-3; D might be TRBD1 (6 bases). CDR1 and CDR2 from the germline V gene are SGHDN and FVKESK. CDR3 length: 15 residues. V gave up 0 bases and J gave up 6 bases, with 13 bases separating them. The CDR3 DNA sequence: TGTGCCAGCAGCCAAGATCTCAGGGGAGACGATACGCAGTATTTT. This sequence encodes CASSQDLRGDDTQYF.

The chain couples TRBV7-9 to TRBJ2-1; TRBD2 matches 14 bases. The germline gives CDR1 SEHNR, CDR2 FQNEAQ (reference sequence). The CDR3 spans 16 residues. Losses at the gene ends were 5 bases for V and 8 bases for J; bases not matched to a gene: 8. The CDR3: CASSPGTSGSWDEQFF. CDR3 nucleotides: TGTGCCAGCAGCCCGGGGACTAGCGGGAGTTGGGATGAGCAGTTCTTC. Together with reference TRBV7-9 and TRBJ2-1, the CDR3 gives the full variable domain: DTGVSQNPRHKITKRGQNVTFRCDPISEHNRLYWYRQTLGQGPEFLTYFQNEAQLEKSRLLSDRFSAERPKGSFSTLEIQRTEQGDSAMYLCASSPGTSGSWDEQFFGPGTRLTVL.